The clone carrying this T cell receptor (beta chain) has ten or more counts. The antigen is not known. This CDR3 has 15 amino acids. V lost 6 bases, J lost 6 bases, and 6 bases stayed unmatched. Germline values: CDR1 LGHDT, CDR2 YNNKEL (reference sequence). Molecules of cDNA were individually given unique molecular identifiers that were attached to them. In TCRdb, the 5' RACE reads were re-called with MiXCR into one record per CDR3 protein. Of approximately 67,000 distinct CDR3 sequences listed, around 10% are singletons. The data belong to a study of early T cells in non-severe SARS-CoV-2 infection. The overall study: With bulk RNA from unsorted whole blood as input, sequencing yielded unpaired chains.

Findings of the study overall: Clonotype matching in VDJdb favored anti-spike CD8 responses and did not capture private and CD4 specificities.

The TCR was taken from an adult who was a healthcare worker with PCR-confirmed SARS-CoV-2 infection or an uninfected control (not recorded which). V usage is TRBV3-1 and J usage is TRBJ2-2, with TRBD2 matching over 11 bases. Sequencing was performed on whole blood. The CDR3 spells CASRAGLAVPGELFF. The CDR3 DNA reads as TGTGCCAGCAGGGCGGGACTAGCGGTCCCCGGGGAGCTGTTTTTT.